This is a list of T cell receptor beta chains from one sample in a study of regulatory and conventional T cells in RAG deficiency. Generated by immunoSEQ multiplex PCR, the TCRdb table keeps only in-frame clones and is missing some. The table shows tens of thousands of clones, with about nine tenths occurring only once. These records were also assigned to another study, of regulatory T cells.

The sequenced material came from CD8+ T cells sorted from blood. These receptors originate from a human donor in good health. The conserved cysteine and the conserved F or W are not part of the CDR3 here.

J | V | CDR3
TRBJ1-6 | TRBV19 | ASTVSSYNSPLH
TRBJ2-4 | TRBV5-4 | ASSLIDRVAKNIQY
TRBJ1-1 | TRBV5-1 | ASSPDRGLDTEAF
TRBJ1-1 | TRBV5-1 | ASSTKIGAREAF
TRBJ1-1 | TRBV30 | AWRSTSWTLNTEAF
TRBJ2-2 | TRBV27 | ASSLSSGPAAGELF
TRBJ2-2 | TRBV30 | AWSGLAGGGELF
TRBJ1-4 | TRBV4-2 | ASSPTSSEKLF
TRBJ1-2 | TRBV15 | ATSRSPGQSYGYT
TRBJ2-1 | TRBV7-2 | ASRLVGTSGTNEQF
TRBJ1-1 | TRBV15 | ATSRAPQGDTEAF
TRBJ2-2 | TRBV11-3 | ASSLSHTGELF
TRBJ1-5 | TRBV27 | ASSLRGAVQPQH
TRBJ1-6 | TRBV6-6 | ASGTGGHSPLH
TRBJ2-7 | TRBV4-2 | ASSHARDGSYEQY
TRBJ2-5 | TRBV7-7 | ASSSQGLQETQY
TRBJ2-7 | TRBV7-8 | ASSLNLGTAAYEQY
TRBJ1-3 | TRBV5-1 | ASRSGAGGNTIY